The subject of this entry is one T cell receptor (beta chain). The target antigen is unknown. CD8+ and CD4+ T cells circulating in blood were sequenced for TCR beta. TEMRA cells were FACS-enriched, and CD8+ and CD4+ T cells were isolated negatively. The record originates from a study of CD8 T cells in Susac syndrome. Study results and limitations: As the study acknowledged, the number of individuals who were part of its TCR sequencing and HLA analysis was relatively small.

V trimming: 1 base; J trimming: 7 bases; junction bases outside the gene matches: 5. CDR1 is DFQATT and CDR2 is SNEGSKA in the germline V gene (reference sequence). The CDR3 totals 15 residues. About 0.5 to 1 ug RNA was reverse transcribed with random hexamers. Amplification of TCR beta CDR3 was carried out by immunoSEQ multiplex PCR, which covered 54 Vbeta and 13 Jbeta segments. TCRdb fed the immunoSEQ multiplex PCR reads into MiXCR, producing one record per CDR3 protein. The repertoire holds 150,000 to 190,000 distinct CDR3 sequences, with around 96% as singletons. Input material: CD8+ T cells from PBMCs. The sequence was obtained from a human donor with multiple sclerosis. This rearrangement joins TRBV20-1 to TRBJ2-1; 12 bases align to TRBD2. The CDR3 loop reads CSARATSGGTNEQFF. Here the CDR3 DNA reads TGCAGTGCTAGAGCCACTAGCGGGGGGACAAATGAGCAGTTCTTC.